This T cell receptor (beta chain) was sequenced in a study of blood T cell repertoires in COVID-19. Germline V gene data show CDR1 as GTSNPN and CDR2 as SVGIG (reference sequence). CDR3 length: 13 residues. Trimming took off 0 bases at V and 4 bases at J, with 9 bases between the two ends. Regarding this clone: The identical CDR3 is also encoded by other nucleotide sequences in the sample.

Original data processing: Reference gene primer amplification in the assay estimated nucleated cell counts. Method: immunoSEQ multiplex PCR; TCRdb's copy keeps in-frame clones and lacks some. D and trimming were read from the DNA, whereas the V and J calls and clone size are those reported in that table. The table lists approximately 250,000 clones, roughly 88% of them singletons. The chain is built from TRBV30 and TRBJ1-1; the D gene is possibly TRBD1 (6 bases). Sequenced sample: PBMCs or T cells enriched from blood (not recorded which). The clonotype originates from a woman aged 40 to 50 with acute COVID-19. As DNA, the CDR3 is TGTGCCTGGAGTGTAGGGGGGGGCACTGAAGCTTTCTTT. Its translation: CAWSVGGGTEAFF.